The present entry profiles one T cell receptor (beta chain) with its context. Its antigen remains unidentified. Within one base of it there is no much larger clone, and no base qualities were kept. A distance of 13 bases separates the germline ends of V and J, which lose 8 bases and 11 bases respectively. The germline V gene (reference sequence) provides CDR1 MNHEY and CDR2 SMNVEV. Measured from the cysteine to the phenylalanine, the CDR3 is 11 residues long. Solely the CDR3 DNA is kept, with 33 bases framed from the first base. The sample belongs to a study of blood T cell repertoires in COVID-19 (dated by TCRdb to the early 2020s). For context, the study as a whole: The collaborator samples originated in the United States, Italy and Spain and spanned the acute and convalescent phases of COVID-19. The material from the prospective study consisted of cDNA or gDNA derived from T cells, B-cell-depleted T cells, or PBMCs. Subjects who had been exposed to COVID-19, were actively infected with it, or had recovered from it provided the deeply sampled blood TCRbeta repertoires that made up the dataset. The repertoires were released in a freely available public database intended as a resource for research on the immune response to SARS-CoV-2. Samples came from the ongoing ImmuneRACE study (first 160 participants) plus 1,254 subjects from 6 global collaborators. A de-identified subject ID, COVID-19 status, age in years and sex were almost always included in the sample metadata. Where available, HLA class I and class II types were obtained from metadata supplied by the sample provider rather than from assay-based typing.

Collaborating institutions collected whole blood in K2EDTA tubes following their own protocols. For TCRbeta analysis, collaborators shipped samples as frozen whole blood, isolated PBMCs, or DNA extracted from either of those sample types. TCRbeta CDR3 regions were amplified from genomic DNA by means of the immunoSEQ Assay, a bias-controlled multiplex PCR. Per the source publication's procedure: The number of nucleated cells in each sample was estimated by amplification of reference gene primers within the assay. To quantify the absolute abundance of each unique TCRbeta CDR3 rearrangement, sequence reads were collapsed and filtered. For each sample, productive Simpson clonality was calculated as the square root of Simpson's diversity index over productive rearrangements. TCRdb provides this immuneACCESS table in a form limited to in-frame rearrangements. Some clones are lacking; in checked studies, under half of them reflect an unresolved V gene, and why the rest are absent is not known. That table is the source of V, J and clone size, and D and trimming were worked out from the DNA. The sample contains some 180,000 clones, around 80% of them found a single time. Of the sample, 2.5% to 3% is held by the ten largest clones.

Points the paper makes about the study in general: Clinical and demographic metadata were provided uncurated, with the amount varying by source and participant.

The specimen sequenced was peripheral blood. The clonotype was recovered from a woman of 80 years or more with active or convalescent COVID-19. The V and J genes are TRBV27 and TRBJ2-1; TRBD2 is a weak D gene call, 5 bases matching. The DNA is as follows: TGTGCCAGCTCTAGCCCTAGTAAGCAGTTCTTC. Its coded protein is CASSSPSKQFF.